This T cell receptor beta chain stems from a study of beta chain features in type 1 diabetes. As for the study in general: Sorted cells, approximately 100,000,000 in number, were examined across all samples. Study-level points and caveats: Type 1 diabetes patients had moderately but significantly shorter TCRB CDR3s in all four CD4+ subsets.

Reverse transcription of all isolated RNA meant that expressed TCRB transcripts were sequenced. Sequencing was performed with immunoSEQ multiplex PCR; in TCRdb, only in-frame clones are kept and a portion is missing. The profile shows under 300,000 clones, roughly 17% of them singletons. In this sample, this clone turned up a few times. Its antigen is undetermined. Germline assignment: CDR1 MGHRA and CDR2 YSYEKL. V was cut by 1 base and J by 5 bases, with 11 bases left in between. This CDR3 spans 14 amino acids. The source of this sequence is a man aged 25-40 years with type 1 diabetes. The chain recombines TRBV4-1 with TRBJ1-1, with D perhaps TRBD1 (5 bases). Sequenced sample: naive CD4+ T cells from blood. The CDR3 protein is CASSQVGRETEAFF. The CDR3 nucleotides are TGCGCCAGCAGCCAAGTAGGCAGGGAGACTGAAGCTTTCTTT.